This is a list of T cell receptor beta chains from one sample in a study of T-cell reconstitution after alpha-beta-depleted transplantation in children. MiXCR, run by TCRdb on the PCR reads, gives a single entry per CDR3 protein. Here the sample spans roughly 590,000 distinct CDR3 sequences, approximately 16% being singletons. Sequencing used PBMCs from the stem cell graft donor, obtained from the stem cell graft. These receptor sequences come from a human donor who donated a stem cell graft to a child with acute myeloid leukemia. Both conserved end residues are part of each CDR3. A D gene is named only where the DNA matches it firmly. Clone size is not always given. Where it is, it says once, few, many or a class for expanded clones.

V	D	J	size	CDR3	DNA
TRBV5-6	TRBD2	TRBJ2-2	few	CASSLTGGQGELFF	TGTGCCAGCAGCTTGACGGGGGGGCAAGGGGAGCTGTTTTTT
TRBV20-1	.	TRBJ2-3	many	CSAREGIPSTDTQYF	TGCAGTGCTAGAGAGGGGATCCCAAGCACAGATACGCAGTATTTT
TRBV20-1	TRBD2	TRBJ2-5	many	CSAKLAGGLETQYF	TGCAGTGCTAAACTAGCGGGGGGATTAGAGACCCAGTACTTC
TRBV5-1	.	TRBJ2-1	few	CASSLGSIGDNEQFF	TGCGCCAGCAGCTTGGGTAGCATTGGGGACAATGAGCAGTTCTTC
TRBV5-1	.	TRBJ1-1	.	CASSPGGGEVNTEAFF	TGCGCCAGCAGCCCGGGAGGCGGGGAGGTGAACACTGAAGCTTTCTTT
TRBV7-3	TRBD2	TRBJ2-2	few	CASSLGVAGHTGELFF	TGTGCCAGCAGCTTGGGCGTAGCGGGGCACACCGGGGAGCTGTTTTTT
TRBV20-1	.	TRBJ1-1	few	CSARDFPEAFF	TGCAGTGCTAGAGATTTTCCAGAAGCTTTCTTT
TRBV6-1	.	TRBJ1-2	.	CASSLTRVGGGGYTF	TGTGCCAGCAGCCTAACGCGTGTGGGGGGCGGTGGCTACACCTTC
TRBV5-1	.	TRBJ2-1	.	CASSLEAGQTNEQFF	TGCGCCAGCAGCTTGGAAGCTGGTCAGACTAATGAGCAGTTCTTC
TRBV5-5	.	TRBJ1-4	many	CASSPSAMGEKLFF	TGTGCCAGCAGCCCAAGTGCAATGGGCGAAAAACTGTTTTTT
TRBV4-3	TRBD1	TRBJ2-2	many	CASSLNRGYGELFF	TGCGCCAGCAGCCTTAACAGGGGATACGGGGAGCTGTTTTTT
TRBV28	TRBD1	TRBJ1-1	few	CATRQGGDMNTEAFF	TGTGCCACCCGACAGGGTGGGGACATGAACACTGAAGCTTTCTTT
TRBV7-9	.	TRBJ1-2	.	CASSPQAGSRGYTF	TGTGCCAGCAGCCCCCAGGCCGGCTCGAGGGGCTACACCTTC
TRBV10-3	.	TRBJ2-5	many	CAISRGIDETQYF	TGTGCCATCAGTAGAGGAATTGACGAGACCCAGTACTTC
TRBV27	.	TRBJ1-2	few	CASSLGPMGSGYTF	TGTGCCAGCAGTTTGGGCCCCATGGGGTCTGGCTACACCTTC
TRBV20-1	TRBD2	TRBJ2-1	.	CSAPGLAGGNEQFF	TGCAGTGCCCCAGGACTAGCGGGAGGCAATGAGCAGTTCTTC
TRBV29-1	.	TRBJ1-5	few	CSVEARDSLHSQPQHF	TGCAGCGTTGAAGCCCGCGACAGTCTCCACTCTCAGCCCCAGCATTTT
TRBV10-3	.	TRBJ1-1	few	CAISERINTEAFF	TGTGCCATCAGTGAAAGAATAAACACTGAAGCTTTCTTT
TRBV20-1	.	TRBJ2-1	.	CSARGGPRYNEQFF	TGCAGTGCCCGCGGGGGCCCGAGGTACAATGAGCAGTTCTTC
TRBV20-1	TRBD2	TRBJ2-2	few	CSARDVGSGGANTGELFF	TGCAGTGCTAGAGATGTCGGGAGCGGGGGGGCGAACACCGGGGAGCTGTTTTTT
TRBV4-1	TRBD1	TRBJ1-5	few	CASSQVGGQGEQPQHF	TGCGCCAGCAGCCAAGTGGGTGGACAGGGGGAACAGCCCCAGCATTTT
TRBV29-1	.	TRBJ2-5	many	CSVAGRGTKTQYF	TGCAGCGTTGCGGGACGAGGGACGAAGACCCAGTACTTC
TRBV6-1	.	TRBJ2-3	few	CASSPKNAPGTDTQYF	TGTGCCAGCAGTCCCAAGAACGCGCCGGGGACAGATACGCAGTATTTT
TRBV7-9	TRBD2	TRBJ2-7	.	CASSLTSDEQYF	TGTGCCAGCAGCTTAACTAGCGACGAGCAGTACTTC
TRBV29-1	TRBD2	TRBJ2-5	many	CSVAPSGGAVGETQYF	TGCAGCGTTGCTCCCAGCGGGGGGGCTGTGGGAGAGACCCAGTACTTC
TRBV6-1	.	TRBJ1-1	many	CASFGMGGRTEAFF	TGTGCCAGCTTCGGTATGGGGGGGAGAACTGAAGCTTTCTTT